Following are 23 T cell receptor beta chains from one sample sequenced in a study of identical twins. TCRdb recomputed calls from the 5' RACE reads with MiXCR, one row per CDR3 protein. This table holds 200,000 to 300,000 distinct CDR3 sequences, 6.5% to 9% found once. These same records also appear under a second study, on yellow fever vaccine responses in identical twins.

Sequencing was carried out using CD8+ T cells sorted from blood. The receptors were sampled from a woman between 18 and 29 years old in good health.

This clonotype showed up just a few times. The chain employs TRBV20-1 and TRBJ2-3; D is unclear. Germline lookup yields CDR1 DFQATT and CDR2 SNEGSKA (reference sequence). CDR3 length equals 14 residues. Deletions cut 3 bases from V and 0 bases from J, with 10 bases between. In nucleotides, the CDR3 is TGCAGTGCTAGTGGTGAAACTAGCACAGATACGCAGTATTTT. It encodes CSASGETSTDTQYF.

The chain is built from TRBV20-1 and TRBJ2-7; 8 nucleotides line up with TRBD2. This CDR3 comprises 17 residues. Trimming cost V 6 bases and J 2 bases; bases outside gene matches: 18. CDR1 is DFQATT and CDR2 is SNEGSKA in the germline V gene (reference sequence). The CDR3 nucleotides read TGCAGTGCCGAAGGAGGAGGCCTAGCGGGCTTGACCTACGAGCAGTACTTC. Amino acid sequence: CSAEGGGLAGLTYEQYF.

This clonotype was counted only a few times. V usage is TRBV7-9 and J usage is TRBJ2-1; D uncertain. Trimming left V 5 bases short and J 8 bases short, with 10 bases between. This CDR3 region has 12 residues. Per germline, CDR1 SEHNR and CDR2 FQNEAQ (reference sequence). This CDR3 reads CASSIPWDEQFF. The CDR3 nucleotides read TGTGCCAGCAGCATACCCTGGGATGAGCAGTTCTTC.

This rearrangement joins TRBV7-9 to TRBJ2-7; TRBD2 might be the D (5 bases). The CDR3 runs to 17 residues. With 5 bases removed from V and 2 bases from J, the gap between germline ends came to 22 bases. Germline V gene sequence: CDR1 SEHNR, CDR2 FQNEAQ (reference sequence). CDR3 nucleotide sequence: TGTGCCAGCAGCGCCGACCCCGGGGATCCACATACCTACGAGCAGTACGTC. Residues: CASSADPGDPHTYEQYV.

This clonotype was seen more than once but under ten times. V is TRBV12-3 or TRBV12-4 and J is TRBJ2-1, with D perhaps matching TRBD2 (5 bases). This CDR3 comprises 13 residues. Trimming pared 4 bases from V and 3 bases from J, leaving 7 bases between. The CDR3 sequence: CASSSRDYNEQFF. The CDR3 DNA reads TGTGCCAGCAGTTCCCGGGACTACAATGAGCAGTTCTTC.

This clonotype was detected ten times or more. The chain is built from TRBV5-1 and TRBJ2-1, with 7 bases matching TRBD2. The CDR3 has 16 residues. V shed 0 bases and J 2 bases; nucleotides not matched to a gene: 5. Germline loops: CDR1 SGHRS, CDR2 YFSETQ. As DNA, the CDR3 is TGCGCCAGCAGCTTGGTTGAGGGAGGGCCCTACAATGAGCAGTTCTTC. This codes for CASSLVEGGPYNEQFF.

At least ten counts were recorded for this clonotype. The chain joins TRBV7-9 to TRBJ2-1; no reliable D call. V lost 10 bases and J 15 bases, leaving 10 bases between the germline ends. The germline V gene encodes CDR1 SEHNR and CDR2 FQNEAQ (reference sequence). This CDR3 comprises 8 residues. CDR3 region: CATFGPFF. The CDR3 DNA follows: TGTGCCACGTTTGGCCCGTTCTTC.

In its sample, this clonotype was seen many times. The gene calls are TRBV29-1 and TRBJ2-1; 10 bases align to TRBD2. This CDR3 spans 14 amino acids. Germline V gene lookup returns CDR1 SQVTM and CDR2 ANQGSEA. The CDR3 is CIVYRSGRDNEQFF. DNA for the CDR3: TGCATCGTGTACAGGAGCGGGAGGGACAATGAGCAGTTCTTC.

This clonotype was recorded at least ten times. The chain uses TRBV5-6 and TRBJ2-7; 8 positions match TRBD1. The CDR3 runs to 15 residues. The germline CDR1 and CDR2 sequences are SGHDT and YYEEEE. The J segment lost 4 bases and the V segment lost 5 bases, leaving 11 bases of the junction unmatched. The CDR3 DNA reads TGTGCCAGCAGTCCGCAGGGGGCATCGACGTACGAGCAGTACTTC. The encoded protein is CASSPQGASTYEQYF.

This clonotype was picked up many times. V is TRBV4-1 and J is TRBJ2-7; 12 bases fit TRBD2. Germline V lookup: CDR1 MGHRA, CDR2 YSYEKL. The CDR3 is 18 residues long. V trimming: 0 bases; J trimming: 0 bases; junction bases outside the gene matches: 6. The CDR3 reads CASSQEWTSGAVSYEQYV. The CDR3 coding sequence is TGCGCCAGCAGCCAAGAGTGGACTAGCGGGGCCGTCTCCTACGAGCAGTACGTC.

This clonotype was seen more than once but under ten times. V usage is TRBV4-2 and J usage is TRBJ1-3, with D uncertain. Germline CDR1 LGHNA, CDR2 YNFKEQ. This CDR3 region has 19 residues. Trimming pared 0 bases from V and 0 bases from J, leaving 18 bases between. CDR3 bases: TGTGCCAGCAGCCAAGATCCCCTCCGGGCGGCGATCTCTGGAAACACCATATATTTT. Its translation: CASSQDPLRAAISGNTIYF.

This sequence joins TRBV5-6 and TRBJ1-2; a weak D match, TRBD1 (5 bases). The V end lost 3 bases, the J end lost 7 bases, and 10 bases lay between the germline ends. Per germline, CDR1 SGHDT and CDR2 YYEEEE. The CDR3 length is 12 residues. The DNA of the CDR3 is TGTGCCAGCAGCTGGGGGACCAGTGGCTACACCTTC. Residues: CASSWGTSGYTF.

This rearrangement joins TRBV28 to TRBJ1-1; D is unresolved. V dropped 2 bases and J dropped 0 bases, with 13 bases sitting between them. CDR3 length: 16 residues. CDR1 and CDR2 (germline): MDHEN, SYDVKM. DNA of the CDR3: TGTGCCAGCAGTTTAATGGCGTCAGGACTGAACACTGAAGCTTTCTTT. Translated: CASSLMASGLNTEAFF.

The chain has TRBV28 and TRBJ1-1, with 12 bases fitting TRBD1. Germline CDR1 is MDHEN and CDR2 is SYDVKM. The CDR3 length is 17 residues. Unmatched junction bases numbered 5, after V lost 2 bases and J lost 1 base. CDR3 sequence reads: CASSLRDRGPENTEAFF. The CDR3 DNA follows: TGTGCCAGCAGTTTACGGGACAGGGGGCCCGAGAACACTGAAGCTTTCTTT.

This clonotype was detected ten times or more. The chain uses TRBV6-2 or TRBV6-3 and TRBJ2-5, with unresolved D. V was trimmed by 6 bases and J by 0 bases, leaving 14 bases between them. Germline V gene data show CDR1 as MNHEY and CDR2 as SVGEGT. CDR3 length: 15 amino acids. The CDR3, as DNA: TGTGCCAGCAGCCAGAACAGCTACAACCAAGAGACCCAGTACTTC. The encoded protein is CASSQNSYNQETQYF.

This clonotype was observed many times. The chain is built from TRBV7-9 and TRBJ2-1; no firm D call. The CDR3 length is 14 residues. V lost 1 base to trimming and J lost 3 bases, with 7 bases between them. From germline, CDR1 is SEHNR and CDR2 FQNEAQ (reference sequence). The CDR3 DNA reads TGTGCCAGCAGCTTAGAACACCTCTACAATGAGCAGTTCTTC. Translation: CASSLEHLYNEQFF.

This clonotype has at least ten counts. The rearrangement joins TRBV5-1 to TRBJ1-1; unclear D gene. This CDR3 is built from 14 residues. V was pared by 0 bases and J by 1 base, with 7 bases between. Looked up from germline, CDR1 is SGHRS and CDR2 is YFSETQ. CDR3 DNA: TGCGCCAGCAGCTTGGTCCCACCGAACACTGAAGCTTTCTTT. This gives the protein CASSLVPPNTEAFF.

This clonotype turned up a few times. This chain's CDR3 is CASSPLAGVASEQYF. The CDR3 bases are TGTGCCAGCAGCCCGCTAGCGGGAGTTGCCTCCGAGCAGTACTTC. The chain employs TRBV3-1 and TRBJ2-7, with 10 bases aligning to TRBD2. CDR1 is LGHDT and CDR2 is YNNKEL in the germline V gene (reference sequence). The CDR3 spans 15 residues. Trimming removed 4 bases from V and 6 bases from J; junction bases left unmatched: 9.

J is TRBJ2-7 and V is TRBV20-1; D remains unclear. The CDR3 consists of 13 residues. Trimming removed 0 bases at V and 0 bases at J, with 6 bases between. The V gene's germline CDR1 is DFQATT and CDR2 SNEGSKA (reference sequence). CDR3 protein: CSARDSSSYEQYF. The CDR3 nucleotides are TGCAGTGCTAGAGATTCCAGCTCCTACGAGCAGTACTTC.

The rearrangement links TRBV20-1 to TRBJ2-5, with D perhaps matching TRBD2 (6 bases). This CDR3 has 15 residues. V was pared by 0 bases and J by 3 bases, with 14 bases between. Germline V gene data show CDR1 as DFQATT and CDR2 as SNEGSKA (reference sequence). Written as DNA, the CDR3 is TGCAGTGCTAGAGATGGTGGTAGCGGAGAAGAGACCCAGTACTTC. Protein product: CSARDGGSGEETQYF.

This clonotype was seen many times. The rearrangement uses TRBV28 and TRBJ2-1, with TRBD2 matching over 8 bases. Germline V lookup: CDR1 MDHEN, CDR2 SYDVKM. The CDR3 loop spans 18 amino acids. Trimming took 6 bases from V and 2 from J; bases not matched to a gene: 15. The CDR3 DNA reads TGTGCCAGCAGCTTCCGTCGGCGGGGGGCGTTCACCTACAATGAGCAGTTCTTC. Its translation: CASSFRRRGAFTYNEQFF.

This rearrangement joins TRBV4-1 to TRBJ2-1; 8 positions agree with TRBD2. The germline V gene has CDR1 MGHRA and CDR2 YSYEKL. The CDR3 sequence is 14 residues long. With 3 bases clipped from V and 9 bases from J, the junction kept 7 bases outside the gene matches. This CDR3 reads CASSQGGTSGEQFF. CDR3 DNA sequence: TGCGCCAGCAGCCAGGGAGGGACTAGTGGTGAGCAGTTCTTC.

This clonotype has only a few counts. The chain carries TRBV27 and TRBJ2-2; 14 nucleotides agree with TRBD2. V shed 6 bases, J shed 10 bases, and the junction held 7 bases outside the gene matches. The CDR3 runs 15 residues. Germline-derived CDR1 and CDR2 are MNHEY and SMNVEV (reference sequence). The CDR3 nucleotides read TGTGCCAGCAGAGGACTAGCGGGGGGTCAAATGGAGCTGTTTTTT. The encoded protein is CASRGLAGGQMELFF.